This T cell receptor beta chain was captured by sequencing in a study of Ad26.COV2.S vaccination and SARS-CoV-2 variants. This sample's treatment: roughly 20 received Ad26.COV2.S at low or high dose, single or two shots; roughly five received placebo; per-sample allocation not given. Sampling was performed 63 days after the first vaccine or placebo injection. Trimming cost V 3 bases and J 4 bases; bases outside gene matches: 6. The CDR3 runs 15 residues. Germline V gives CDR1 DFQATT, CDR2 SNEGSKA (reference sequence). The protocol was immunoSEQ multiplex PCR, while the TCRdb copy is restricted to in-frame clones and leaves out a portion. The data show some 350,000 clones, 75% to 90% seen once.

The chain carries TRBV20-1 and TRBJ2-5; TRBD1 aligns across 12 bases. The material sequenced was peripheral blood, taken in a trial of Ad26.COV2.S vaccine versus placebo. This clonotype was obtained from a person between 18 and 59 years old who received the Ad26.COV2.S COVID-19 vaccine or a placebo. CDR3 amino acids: CSASGTGGILETQYF. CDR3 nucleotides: TGCAGTGCTAGTGGGACAGGGGGCATATTAGAGACCCAGTACTTC.